The entry that follows covers one T cell receptor (beta chain) sequence. This specimen belongs to a study of human T cells and chemical hapten exposure. The sample's time point: patch test 1, 2 weeks after DPC sensitization. This sample's treatment: therapeutic diphenylcyclopropenone sensitization with weekly scalp DPC. Using its own MiXCR run on the RACE reads, TCRdb lists one record per CDR3 protein. The table lists around 120,000 distinct CDR3 sequences, roughly an eighth of them singletons, with approximately 0.89% in the top ten. V lost 3 bases to trimming and J lost 6 bases, with 8 bases between them. The length of the CDR3 is 13 residues. CDR1 is SEHNR, CDR2 FQNEAQ, per germline (reference sequence).

The J gene is TRBJ2-2, the V gene TRBV7-9; no clear D. The TCR comes from a man aged 18 to 35 with alopecia areata. Some clones in this sample may be carry-over from other donors' samples. Sequencing was performed on whole blood, taken in connection with sensitization to the hapten diphenylcyclopropenone (DPC). In nucleotides, the CDR3 is TGTGCCAGCAGCTTCCCGTGGTCCGGGGAGCTGTTTTTT. Protein product: CASSFPWSGELFF.